Below are 23 T cell receptor beta chains sequenced from a single sample in a study of a mutant IDH1 vaccine in newly diagnosed glioma (dated by TCRdb to about 2021). These receptors' antigens are unknown. Libraries were made using the immunoSEQ multiplex PCR assay. TCRdb holds this immuneACCESS table with in-frame rearrangements only. Some clones are missing; in checked studies, unresolved V genes explain under half, and the rest has no known cause. The sample records just over 65,000 clones, roughly 84% of which are singletons. The ten largest clones add up to about 14% of the sample. What this sample's time point label stands for: week 23, last vaccination. Each vaccine dose was 300 ug of a 20-mer mutant IDH1 peptide in Montanide, given subcutaneously with topical imiquimod. Source: PBMCs, taken from a glioma patient whose treatment included an IDH1 peptide vaccine. The receptors shown here come from a man younger than 30 with glioma.

The V and J genes are TRBV19 and TRBJ1-1; D remains unclear. CDR1 LNHDA and CDR2 SQIVND come from the germline V gene (reference sequence). V lost 1 base and J 4 bases, leaving 13 bases between the germline ends. The CDR3 runs 15 residues. DNA of the CDR3: TGTGCCAGTAGTATAGGGGCCCTGGGAGGCACTGAAGCTTTCTTT. Encoded protein: CASSIGALGGTEAFF.

This rearrangement joins TRBV15 to TRBJ2-7, with 8 bases that match TRBD2. Trimming removed 1 base from V and 3 bases from J; junction bases left unmatched: 17. Germline loops: CDR1 LNHNV, CDR2 YYDKDF (reference sequence). CDR3 length: 19 amino acids. Here the CDR3 DNA reads TGTGCCACCAGCAGAGCCCCTTCTAAACGGGAGGGCCATTTCTACGAGCAGTACTTC. It specifies CATSRAPSKREGHFYEQYF.

The CDR3: CASSIGQGEAFF. For the CDR3, the DNA is TGTGCCAGTAGTATCGGACAGGGGGAAGCTTTCTTT. The chain has TRBV19 and TRBJ1-1; 9 bases align to TRBD1. The CDR3 has 12 residues. The V and J ends lost 3 bases and 8 bases, in that order; junction bases with no gene match: 1. Germline assignment: CDR1 LNHDA and CDR2 SQIVND (reference sequence).

This clone was picked up a small number of times. The rearrangement joins TRBV4-1 to TRBJ1-1, with 9 bases identical to TRBD1. The V and J ends lost 1 base and 0 bases, in that order; junction bases with no gene match: 3. The CDR3 consists of 16 residues. Germline lookup yields CDR1 MGHRA and CDR2 YSYEKL. CDR3 DNA: TGCGCCAGCAGCCAAGCTGGGACAGGGTTGAACACTGAAGCTTTCTTT. Protein sequence: CASSQAGTGLNTEAFF.

This clone was seen a single time. The J gene is TRBJ2-1, the V gene TRBV5-4; 8 positions match TRBD2. Germline loops: CDR1 SGHNT, CDR2 YYREEE (reference sequence). The CDR3 runs 17 residues. With V trimmed by 0 bases and J by 4 bases, 9 bases remained unmatched. CDR3 DNA sequence: TGTGCCAGCAGCTTGGCTGTGACTAGCGAGATATACAATGAGCAGTTCTTC. It is translated as CASSLAVTSEIYNEQFF.

The rearrangement joins TRBV13 to TRBJ1-5; possibly TRBD1 for D (5 bases). The length of the CDR3 is 14 residues. V lost 5 bases and J lost 4, with 12 bases in between. Germline CDR1 is PRHDT and CDR2 is FYEKMQ (reference sequence). The CDR3 DNA reads as TGTGCCAGCAGCCACGGGACGGGGAATCAGCCCCAGCATTTT. Protein product: CASSHGTGNQPQHF.

A single count supports this clone. CDR3 coding DNA: TGCAGCGTTGAGAGGCAGAACACTGAAGCTTTCTTT. This translates into CSVERQNTEAFF. The rearrangement joins TRBV29-1 to TRBJ1-1; no definite D call. V lost 3 bases to trimming and J lost 1 base, with 6 bases between them. This CDR3 has 12 residues. CDR1 and CDR2 from the germline V gene are SQVTM and ANQGSEA.

The chain carries TRBV5-6 and TRBJ1-6, with TRBD1 as a possible D gene (5 bases). Trimming took 4 bases from V and 10 from J, leaving 12 bases between them. CDR3 size: 13 residues. Germline CDR1 SGHDT, CDR2 YYEEEE. In DNA form, the CDR3 reads TGTGCCAGCAGCCGCCGGGGGGTATCACCCCTCCACTTT. Amino acid sequence: CASSRRGVSPLHF.

This chain links TRBV11-2 with TRBJ2-5; D is possibly TRBD1 (6 bases). Germline lookup yields CDR1 SGHAT and CDR2 FQNNGV. Trimming stripped 5 bases from V and 1 base from J, with 14 bases between. The length of the CDR3 is 15 residues. CDR3 coding DNA: TGTGCCAGCAGCCCCTGGACAGTTCCCCAAGAGACCCAGTACTTC. Its translation: CASSPWTVPQETQYF.

This rearrangement joins TRBV10-3 to TRBJ1-1; TRBD1 matches at 9 bases. The V and J ends lost 10 bases and 3 bases, in that order; junction bases with no gene match: 18. CDR3 length: 17 amino acids. The germline V gene has CDR1 ENHRY and CDR2 SYGVKD. CDR3 coding DNA: TGTGCCACCGAAAATTCCGGGACAGGGTCCCCACACACTGAAGCTTTCTTT. Residues: CATENSGTGSPHTEAFF.

J is TRBJ1-2 and V is TRBV5-1, with unresolved D. This CDR3 region has 10 residues. The germline V gene has CDR1 SGHRS and CDR2 YFSETQ. V was clipped by 2 bases and J by 8 bases, with 4 bases between them. The CDR3 sequence is CASSFDGYTF. Written as DNA, the CDR3 is TGCGCCAGCAGCTTCGACGGCTACACCTTC.

The chain joins TRBV15 to TRBJ2-7; perhaps TRBD2 as D (6 bases). V gave up 0 bases and J gave up 1 base, with 10 bases separating them. The CDR3 totals 15 residues. Germline CDR1 reads LNHNV; CDR2 reads YYDKDF (reference sequence). Written as DNA, the CDR3 is TGTGCCACCAGCAGAGATGGGGGGTGGTCCTACGAGCAGTACTTC. Amino acid sequence: CATSRDGGWSYEQYF.

The chain combines TRBV25-1 with TRBJ1-1; the D gene is possibly TRBD1 (6 bases). V was pared by 6 bases and J by 5 bases, with 13 bases between. The CDR3 covers 13 residues. Looked up from germline, CDR1 is MGHDK and CDR2 is SYGVNS. The CDR3 DNA reads as TGTGCCAGCAGACTTACAGGGCAAACTGAAGCTTTCTTT. It codes for CASRLTGQTEAFF.

J is TRBJ2-5 and V is TRBV9; the match to TRBD2 covers 12 bases. J was trimmed by 5 bases and V by 0 bases; bases with no gene match: 8. Germline CDR1 SGDLS, CDR2 YYNGEE. The CDR3 loop spans 17 amino acids. Here the CDR3 DNA reads TGTGCCAGCAGCGTAGGTCTGACTAGCGGGAGACGGGAGACCCAGTACTTC. Protein product: CASSVGLTSGRRETQYF.

The CDR3: CASSGQINQPQHF. The DNA of the CDR3 is TGTGCCAGCTCCGGACAGATCAATCAGCCCCAGCATTTT. The chain employs TRBV19 and TRBJ1-5, with a weak D call TRBD1 (6 bases). The V gene's germline CDR1 is LNHDA and CDR2 SQIVND (reference sequence). The length of the CDR3 is 13 residues. V was shortened by 9 bases and J by 3 bases, with 12 bases between the two germline ends.

The rearrangement links TRBV9 to TRBJ1-6; 8 nucleotides agree with TRBD1. The CDR3 sequence is 15 residues long. Germline values: CDR1 SGDLS, CDR2 YYNGEE. With 4 bases clipped from V and 8 bases from J, the junction kept 8 bases outside the gene matches. This CDR3 is CASSPGTGTHSPLHF. Written as DNA, the CDR3 is TGTGCCAGCAGCCCAGGGACAGGTACTCATTCACCCCTCCACTTT.

The CDR3: CASSLGQNTGELFF. The CDR3 bases are TGTGCCAGCAGCTTGGGGCAGAACACCGGGGAGCTGTTTTTT. The chain uses TRBV5-6 and TRBJ2-2, with D unclear. Germline CDR1 SGHDT, CDR2 YYEEEE. The CDR3 spans 14 residues. V lost 0 bases and J lost 1, with 4 bases in between.

The CDR3 sequence is CASSFGGAAAGNQPQHF. The DNA for the CDR3 is TGTGCCAGCAGTTTCGGGGGCGCGGCGGCCGGCAATCAGCCCCAGCATTTT. This chain uses TRBV27 with TRBJ1-5; tentative D call: TRBD1 (6 bases). Germline-derived CDR1 and CDR2 are MNHEY and SMNVEV (reference sequence). The CDR3 extends over 17 amino acids. V was pared by 3 bases and J by 2 bases, with 17 bases between.

Here the CDR3 DNA reads TGTGCCAGCAGTGAGGGAAGGGGGGGCTATGGCTACACCTTC. It is translated as CASSEGRGGYGYTF. The chain recombines TRBV6-1 with TRBJ1-2; possible D gene TRBD1, 6 bases. Per the germline V gene, CDR1 is MNHNS and CDR2 is SASEGT. This CDR3 comprises 14 residues. Trimming took 3 bases from V and 4 from J, leaving 12 bases between them.

V is TRBV4-3 and J is TRBJ2-2, with D unresolved. This CDR3 is 14 amino acids long. V shed 1 base and J shed 5 bases, with 8 bases lying between them. Germline V gives CDR1 LGHNA, CDR2 YSLEER. The CDR3 spells CASSQGQATGELFF. The CDR3 region has the DNA TGCGCCAGCAGCCAAGGCCAAGCGACCGGGGAGCTGTTTTTT.

The chain employs TRBV6-1 and TRBJ2-1, with 7 bases lining up with TRBD2. J gave up 0 bases and V 7 bases, and 3 bases lay outside the gene matches. Per germline, CDR1 MNHNS and CDR2 SASEGT. The CDR3 is made up of 14 amino acids. This CDR3 reads CASNGGSSYNEQFF. Here the CDR3 DNA reads TGTGCCAGCAATGGCGGGAGCTCCTACAATGAGCAGTTCTTC.

The genes are TRBV2 and TRBJ2-1; TRBD2 matches at 9 bases. With V trimmed by 5 bases and J by 3 bases, 14 bases remained unmatched. Per the germline V gene, CDR1 is SNHLY and CDR2 is FYNNEI. There are 18 residues in the CDR3. The DNA of the CDR3 is TGTGCCAGCAGTTACCGCTCACCCGGGACTAGCAGCTACAATGAGCAGTTCTTC. Its translation is CASSYRSPGTSSYNEQFF.

V is TRBV7-3 and J is TRBJ2-5, with 12 bases that match TRBD1. V lost 5 bases and J lost 3; bases outside the gene matches: 16. CDR3 length: 19 residues. The germline gives CDR1 SGHTA, CDR2 FQGTGA. CDR3 amino acids: CASSLTGTGGAFPEETQYF. The CDR3 DNA is TGTGCCAGCAGCCTTACCGGGACAGGGGGCGCTTTCCCGGAAGAGACCCAGTACTTC.